Listed here are 25 T cell receptor beta chains from one sample, sequenced in a study of blood T cells in healthy people across ages. The use of a sample-barcoded 5' primer and a J-beta primer mix characterized a second PCR of roughly 6 to 12 cycles. From the 5' RACE reads, TCRdb called clonotypes with MiXCR, one entry per CDR3 protein. The sample contains hundreds of thousands of distinct CDR3 sequences, 40% to 50% of which appear only once. Sequenced sample: blood. All receptors come from a man older than 75 in good health.

This clonotype was counted only a few times. The V and J genes are TRBV7-9 and TRBJ2-3; perhaps TRBD1 as D (6 bases). V lost 5 bases to trimming and J lost 0 bases, with 12 bases between them. Germline assignment: CDR1 SEHNR and CDR2 FQNEAQ (reference sequence). The CDR3 is 15 amino acids. CDR3 sequence reads: CASSPRGASTDTQYF. CDR3 nucleotide sequence: TGTGCCAGCAGCCCCAGGGGAGCTAGCACAGATACGCAGTATTTT. Drawing the rest from reference TRBV7-9 and TRBJ2-3, the complete variable domain is DTGVSQNPRHKITKRGQNVTFRCDPISEHNRLYWYRQTLGQGPEFLTYFQNEAQLEKSRLLSDRFSAERPKGSFSTLEIQRTEQGDSAMYLCASSPRGASTDTQYFGPGTRLTVL.

This clonotype was recorded only once. The CDR3 loop is CSAQRMASGGAFTDTQYF. In nucleotides, the CDR3 is TGCAGTGCCCAAAGGATGGCTAGCGGGGGGGCGTTCACAGATACGCAGTATTTT. The chain has TRBV20-1 and TRBJ2-3; 12 positions match TRBD2. Trimming took 6 bases from V and 2 from J; bases not matched to a gene: 15. Germline-derived CDR1 and CDR2 are DFQATT and SNEGSKA (reference sequence). CDR3 length: 18 amino acids.

The gene calls are TRBV2 and TRBJ2-7, with TRBD1 as a possible D gene (6 bases). The CDR3 contains 14 residues. Trimming removed 7 bases from V and 6 bases from J, with 19 bases in between. From germline, CDR1 is SNHLY and CDR2 FYNNEI. CDR3 nucleotides: TGTGCCAGCAACAGGGAACGGATGTCTGGCGAGCAGTACTTC. The encoded protein is CASNRERMSGEQYF.

The chain carries TRBV4-3 and TRBJ2-1; D remains unclear. Germline CDR1 is LGHNA and CDR2 is YSLEER. Trimming pared 0 bases from V and 4 bases from J, leaving 13 bases between. This CDR3 has 16 residues. CDR3 coding DNA: TGCGCCAGCAGCCAAGATAATAGACCAAATTACAATGAGCAGTTCTTC. It is translated as CASSQDNRPNYNEQFF.

This clonotype has only a few counts. The chain recombines TRBV27 with TRBJ2-4; TRBD1 matches 10 bases. CDR3 size: 16 residues. Germline-derived CDR1 and CDR2 are MNHEY and SMNVEV (reference sequence). V dropped 8 bases and J dropped 13; count of bases not matched to a gene: 20. CDR3 sequence reads: CASPTGTGDLKSQQYF. In DNA, the CDR3 is TGTGCCAGCCCGACCGGGACAGGGGACCTCAAATCTCAGCAGTACTTC.

The V and J genes are TRBV9 and TRBJ2-4, with D perhaps matching TRBD2 (5 bases). This CDR3 region has 15 residues. CDR1 is SGDLS, CDR2 YYNGEE, per germline. Trimming took 4 bases from V and 6 from J, leaving 17 bases between them. CDR3 nucleotides: TGTGCCAGCAGCTCCAGTAGTGTCGGGATAAACATTCAGTACTTC. Translating gives CASSSSSVGINIQYF.

V usage is TRBV2 and J usage is TRBJ1-2; no firm D call. The V end lost 4 bases, the J end lost 5 bases, and 8 bases lay between the germline ends. Germline V CDR1 and CDR2: SNHLY, FYNNEI. This CDR3 has 12 amino acids. The CDR3 DNA reads as TGTGCCAGCAGTGCGGGGTCTTATGGCTACACCTTC. It is translated as CASSAGSYGYTF.

This chain links TRBV11-2 with TRBJ2-3; D is perhaps TRBD1 (6 bases). V lost 4 bases and J lost 2, with 13 bases in between. CDR1 SGHAT and CDR2 FQNNGV come from the germline V gene. CDR3 size: 15 residues. The CDR3 coding sequence is TGTGCCAGCAGCTACTGGGACAAATACACAGATACGCAGTATTTT. Its protein product is CASSYWDKYTDTQYF. The full variable domain, with the rest looked up from reference TRBV11-2 and TRBJ2-3, is EAGVAQSPRYKIIEKRQSVAFWCNPISGHATLYWYQQILGQGPKLLIQFQNNGVVDDSQLPKDRFSAERLKGVDSTLKIQPAKLEDSAVYLCASSYWDKYTDTQYFGPGTRLTVL.

The chain has TRBV5-1 and TRBJ2-3, with D maybe TRBD2 (6 bases). The CDR3 loop spans 14 amino acids. V was pared by 4 bases and J by 2 bases, with 11 bases between. CDR1 is SGHRS, CDR2 YFSETQ, per germline. The CDR3 spells CASSNIADTDTQYF. The CDR3 DNA reads TGCGCCAGCAGCAATATAGCGGACACAGATACGCAGTATTTT.

The chain couples TRBV20-1 to TRBJ1-4; 9 positions agree with TRBD1. The CDR3 spans 13 residues. The V gene's germline CDR1 is DFQATT and CDR2 SNEGSKA (reference sequence). V was pared by 6 bases and J by 8 bases, with 7 bases of the junction left unmatched. The CDR3 loop is CSATTGGVEKLFF. The CDR3, as DNA: TGCAGTGCAACAACAGGGGGCGTGGAAAAACTGTTTTTT.

V and J are TRBV20-1 and TRBJ1-5; D not certain. Trimming took off 0 bases at V and 10 bases at J, with 10 bases between the two ends. CDR3 length: 12 amino acids. CDR1 is DFQATT and CDR2 is SNEGSKA in the germline V gene (reference sequence). The CDR3 sequence is CSARDFVSPQHF. DNA for the CDR3: TGCAGTGCTAGAGATTTTGTCAGCCCCCAGCATTTT.

Remarks on this clonotype: Given the absence of the conserved phenylalanine or tryptophan at the CDR3 end, a read error is likely. Because the CDR3's place on the DNA is in doubt, the DNA is left out and the CDR3 is given as listed by TCRdb. The chain employs TRBV5-1 and TRBJ2-7; TRBD2 is the table's D call, not checked against the DNA. From its first to its last residue, the CDR3 has 15 amino acids. Germline V gene data show CDR1 as SGHRS and CDR2 as YFSETQ. CDR3 region: CASSRPTSSSYEQHL.

This clonotype appeared a single time. In DNA form, the CDR3 reads TGCGCCAGCAGCCAAGGAGGGGATGCGGATGGCTACACCTTC. This codes for CASSQGGDADGYTF. V usage is TRBV4-3 and J usage is TRBJ1-2, with D possibly matching TRBD1 (5 bases). This CDR3 spans 14 amino acids. Germline CDR1 and CDR2: LGHNA and YSLEER. V was cut by 1 base and J by 6 bases, with 12 bases left in between.

This chain uses TRBV20-1 with TRBJ2-7; D not certain. Trimming took 6 bases from V and 2 from J, leaving 14 bases between them. The CDR3 is made up of 13 amino acids. Germline lookup yields CDR1 DFQATT and CDR2 SNEGSKA (reference sequence). The CDR3 region is CSATPAGPYEQYF. CDR3 bases: TGCAGTGCCACCCCGGCCGGCCCCTACGAGCAGTACTTC.

The chain recombines TRBV20-1 with TRBJ1-2, with a possible D match to TRBD1 (5 bases). V lost 6 bases and J lost 3, with 17 bases in between. Germline V gives CDR1 DFQATT, CDR2 SNEGSKA (reference sequence). The CDR3 sequence is 14 residues long. In nucleotides, the CDR3 is TGCAGTGCCCCCGAACGGGGGGGGGACTATGGCTACACCTTC. Translation: CSAPERGGDYGYTF.

This chain uses TRBV7-2 with TRBJ2-5, with TRBD1 identical over 7 bases. CDR1 is SGHTA, CDR2 FQGNSA, per germline. This CDR3 is built from 15 residues. V dropped 5 bases and J dropped 1; count of bases not matched to a gene: 7. CDR3 protein: CASSRDKGAQETQYF. Here the CDR3 DNA reads TGTGCCAGCAGCCGGGACAAGGGGGCCCAAGAGACCCAGTACTTC. Variable domain in full (rest from reference TRBV7-2 and TRBJ2-5): GAGVSQSPSNKVTEKGKDVELRCDPISGHTALYWYRQSLGQGLEFLIYFQGNSAPDKSGLPSDRFSAERTGGSVSTLTIQRTQQEDSAVYLCASSRDKGAQETQYFGPGTRLLVL.

For this clonotype: This may be a read error, as it is one base from a much larger clone. V is TRBV6-6 and J is TRBJ2-1; the D gene is possibly TRBD1 (7 bases). The tail of the sequence fits TRBJ2-7 better, so the J call may be wrong. The CDR3 totals 15 residues. Per germline, CDR1 MNHNY and CDR2 SVGAGI (reference sequence). The DNA of the CDR3 is TGTGCCAGCAGTTACCAGGGGGGTACCTACAATGAGCAGTACTTC. Translated: CASSYQGGTYNEQYF.

The chain's CDR3 is CASGQGARTGELFF. CDR3 coding DNA: TGTGCCAGCGGACAGGGGGCACGCACCGGGGAGCTGTTTTTT. The V gene is TRBV12-3 or TRBV12-4, the J gene TRBJ2-2; TRBD1 agrees at 11 bases. The V and J ends lost 8 bases and 4 bases, in that order; junction bases with no gene match: 3. The CDR3 runs to 14 residues.

This clonotype was counted once. A much bigger clone sits one base away, suggesting this may be a read error. J is TRBJ2-5 and V is TRBV29-1; 9 bases align to TRBD2. This CDR3 has 14 residues. Germline trimming cut 7 bases from V and 4 bases from J; bases unmatched to any gene: 10. Germline lookup yields CDR1 SQVTM and CDR2 ANQGSEA. The CDR3 loop is CSAALAGVGETQYF. The CDR3 nucleotides read TGCAGCGCCGCCTTAGCGGGAGTAGGAGAGACCCAGTACTTC.

This clonotype has only a few counts. Written as DNA, the CDR3 is TGTGCCAGCACCAGGGACTATGGAAACACCATATATTTT. Translated: CASTRDYGNTIYF. The gene calls are TRBV25-1 and TRBJ1-3; D is perhaps TRBD1 (5 bases). Deletions cut 7 bases from V and 3 bases from J, with 10 bases between. The germline V gene has CDR1 MGHDK and CDR2 SYGVNS. The CDR3 is 13 amino acids.

This clonotype was found many times. This sequence joins TRBV11-2 and TRBJ2-7; 8 nucleotides align to TRBD2. The CDR3 consists of 14 residues. V shed 1 base, J shed 6 bases, and the junction held 5 bases outside the gene matches. Germline-derived CDR1 and CDR2 are SGHAT and FQNNGV. As DNA, the CDR3 is TGTGCCAGCAGCTTAGGGATTAGCGGGACCGAGCAGTACTTC. It encodes CASSLGISGTEQYF.

The CDR3 reads CASSLVPVVYEQFF. As DNA, the CDR3 is TGTGCCAGCAGCTTAGTCCCCGTTGTGTATGAGCAGTTCTTC. This rearrangement joins TRBV7-2 to TRBJ2-1; D unclear. V was pared by 1 base and J by 8 bases, with 12 bases between. Germline V CDR1 and CDR2: SGHTA, FQGNSA. This CDR3 is 14 amino acids long.

As for this clonotype: This may come from a read error, since a much larger clone is one base off. The chain employs TRBV6-5 and TRBJ2-2; D unresolved. The CDR3 runs to 17 residues. CDR1 and CDR2 from the germline V gene are MNHEY and SVGAGI. The chain's CDR3 is CASGYGMMTSNTGELFF. The CDR3 DNA is TGTGCCAGCGGTTACGGAATGATGACATCGAACACCGGGGAGCTGTTTTTT.

Here the CDR3 reads CSAFWTGSREQYF. Here the CDR3 DNA reads TGCAGTGCCTTTTGGACAGGGTCGAGGGAGCAGTACTTC. V is TRBV20-1 and J is TRBJ2-5, with 8 bases lining up with TRBD1. V shed 6 bases, J shed 11 bases, and the junction held 14 bases outside the gene matches. The CDR3 length is 13 residues. CDR1 is DFQATT and CDR2 is SNEGSKA in the germline V gene (reference sequence).

Only one count was recorded for this clonotype. V usage is TRBV18 and J usage is TRBJ2-1, with D maybe TRBD2 (6 bases). V was cut by 3 bases and J by 6 bases, with 15 bases left in between. Germline-derived CDR1 and CDR2 are KGHSH and LQKENI. The CDR3 is made up of 15 amino acids. The CDR3 DNA sequence: TGTGCCAGCTCACCTGAGGCAGGGAGGTCCAATGAGCAGTTCTTC. It specifies CASSPEAGRSNEQFF.